Below, 11 T cell receptor beta chains from the same sample are listed, as sequenced in a study of blood T cell repertoires in COVID-19. Here immunoSEQ multiplex PCR was the method, and the copy in TCRdb shows in-frame clones only, minus some. Among some 160,000 clones, approximately 90% were seen once, and the ten largest hold just over 3%. Sequenced input: peripheral blood. The receptors come from a woman aged 60 to 75 with active COVID-19.

The chain uses TRBV18 and TRBJ1-1; TRBD1 agrees at 11 bases. The CDR3 sequence is 16 residues long. From germline, CDR1 is KGHSH and CDR2 LQKENI. With V trimmed by 1 base and J by 4 bases, 5 bases remained unmatched. CDR3 nucleotides: TGTGCCAGCTCACCACGTTTCGGGACAGGGGGCACTGAAGCTTTCTTT. It translates to CASSPRFGTGGTEAFF.

This clone appeared a few times. This sample includes further DNA sequences coding for the same CDR3. The genes are TRBV12-3 or TRBV12-4 and TRBJ1-4; D ambiguous. Trimming shortened V by 3 bases and J by 6 bases, and 8 bases separated the two germline ends. CDR3 length: 13 residues. The CDR3 is CASSFSGDEKLFF. The DNA for the CDR3 is TGTGCCAGCAGTTTCTCGGGAGATGAAAAACTGTTTTTT.

This chain links TRBV6-4 with TRBJ2-1; TRBD1 agrees at 10 bases. Losses at the gene ends were 8 bases for V and 5 bases for J; bases not matched to a gene: 9. The length of the CDR3 is 15 residues. Germline lookup yields CDR1 MRHNA and CDR2 SNTAGT. CDR3: CASARWDRGNNEQFF. CDR3 DNA sequence: TGTGCCAGCGCTCGTTGGGACAGGGGAAACAATGAGCAGTTCTTC.

This clone was detected only once. The V call is TRBV7-3, the J call TRBJ1-2; 7 bases agree with TRBD1. The germline CDR1 and CDR2 sequences are SGHTA and FQGTGA. V lost 1 base, J lost 6 bases, and 8 bases stayed unmatched. The CDR3 has 15 amino acids. The CDR3: CASSLNRGGWDGYTF. The CDR3 DNA follows: TGTGCCAGCAGCTTAAATCGAGGGGGCTGGGATGGCTACACCTTC.

V usage is TRBV11-2 and J usage is TRBJ1-6; no clear D gene. This CDR3 spans 16 amino acids. The germline V and J ends were trimmed by 1 base and 7 bases, with 14 bases remaining between them. Germline CDR1 reads SGHAT; CDR2 reads FQNNGV. For the CDR3, the DNA is TGTGCCAGCAGCTTAGGAGGCACGGTGCGGAATTCACCCCTCCACTTT. Its protein product is CASSLGGTVRNSPLHF. Drawing the rest from reference TRBV11-2 and TRBJ1-6, the complete variable domain is EAGVAQSPRYKIIEKRQSVAFWCNPISGHATLYWYQQILGQGPKLLIQFQNNGVVDDSQLPKDRFSAERLKGVDSTLKIQPAKLEDSAVYLCASSLGGTVRNSPLHFGNGTRLTVT.

CDR3 DNA sequence: TGTGCCAGCGACGCGGGACAGATCCAAGAGACCCAGTACTTC. Amino acid sequence: CASDAGQIQETQYF. The chain has TRBV7-9 and TRBJ2-5; possible D gene TRBD1, 7 bases. The CDR3 covers 14 residues. Germline-derived CDR1 and CDR2 are SEHNR and FQNEAQ (reference sequence). The V end was cut by 8 bases, the J end by 1 base, with 14 bases between.

As DNA, the CDR3 is TGTGCCAGCAGCTCAACCCACAGGGTTTCCGCTTTCTTT. Its protein product is CASSSTHRVSAFF. This sequence joins TRBV7-2 and TRBJ1-1; possibly TRBD1 for D (6 bases). The CDR3 is 13 amino acids. The V and J ends lost 4 bases and 11 bases respectively, with 17 bases between them. CDR1 and CDR2 (germline): SGHTA, FQGNSA.

Comment on this clone: A read error may produce the germline difference seen at one junction end. CDR3 protein: CAPDDFSF. For the CDR3, the DNA is TGTGCCCCCGATGACTTTTCCTTC. The chain uses TRBV19 and TRBJ2-7; the D is unclear. Germline lookup yields CDR1 LNHDA and CDR2 SQIVND (reference sequence). The CDR3 loop spans 8 amino acids.

The chain carries TRBV5-5 and TRBJ1-3, with D tentatively TRBD1 (5 bases). Germline-derived CDR1 and CDR2 are SGHKS and YYEKEE (reference sequence). There are 14 residues in the CDR3. V was clipped by 0 bases and J by 4 bases, with 8 bases between them. CDR3 in DNA: TGTGCCAGCAGCTTGGAGGGGTGGGGAAACACCATATATTTT. This translates into CASSLEGWGNTIYF.

The table lists this clone with a few counts. The rearrangement joins TRBV9 to TRBJ2-1, with TRBD1 matching 11 bases. Germline assignment: CDR1 SGDLS and CDR2 YYNGEE. Trimming cost V 4 bases and J 5 bases; bases outside gene matches: 11. The CDR3 covers 17 residues. Written as DNA, the CDR3 is TGTGCCAGCAGCTCAGGGACAGGGGGGTTTCAAGACAATGAGCAGTTCTTC. Amino acid sequence: CASSSGTGGFQDNEQFF. Using reference TRBV9 and TRBJ2-1 for the parts outside the CDR3, the full variable domain is DSGVTQTPKHLITATGQRVTLRCSPRSGDLSVYWYQQSLDQGLQFLIQYYNGEERAKGNILERFSAQQFPDLHSELNLSSLELGDSALYFCASSSGTGGFQDNEQFFGPGTRLTVL.

V gene TRBV29-1 combines with J gene TRBJ2-7; 9 bases align to TRBD2. CDR3 length: 13 residues. CDR1 and CDR2 from the germline V gene are SQVTM and ANQGSEA. Losses at the gene ends were 5 bases for V and 2 bases for J; bases not matched to a gene: 4. The CDR3 bases are TGCAGCGTTACTAGCGGGTTGACCTACGAGCAGTACTTC. Its protein product is CSVTSGLTYEQYF.